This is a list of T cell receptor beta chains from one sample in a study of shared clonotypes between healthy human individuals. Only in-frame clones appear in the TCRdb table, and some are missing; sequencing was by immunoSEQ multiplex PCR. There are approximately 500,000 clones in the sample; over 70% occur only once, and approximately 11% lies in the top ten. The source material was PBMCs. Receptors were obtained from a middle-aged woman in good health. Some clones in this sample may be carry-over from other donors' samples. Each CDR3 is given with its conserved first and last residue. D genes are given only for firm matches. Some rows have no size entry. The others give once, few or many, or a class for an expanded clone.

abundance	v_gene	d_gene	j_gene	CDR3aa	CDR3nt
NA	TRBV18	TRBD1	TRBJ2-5	CASSPGTGVETQYF	TGTGCCAGCTCACCCGGGACAGGGGTGGAGACCCAGTACTTC
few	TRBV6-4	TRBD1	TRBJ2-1	CASSYQGGEYNEQFF	TGTGCCAGCAGTTATCAAGGGGGCGAATACAATGAGCAGTTCTTC
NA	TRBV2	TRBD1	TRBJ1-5	CASSERGQGGFYSNQPQHF	TGTGCCAGCAGTGAACGGGGACAGGGTGGTTTTTATAGCAATCAGCCCCAGCATTTT
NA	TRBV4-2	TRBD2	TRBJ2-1	CASSQDRTSFEQFF	TGTGCCAGCAGCCAAGACCGGACTAGCTTTGAGCAGTTCTTC
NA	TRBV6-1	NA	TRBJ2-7	CASREGLSYTYEQYF	TGTGCCAGCAGAGAGGGACTGTCCTACACCTACGAGCAGTACTTC
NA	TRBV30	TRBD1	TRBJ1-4	CAWSVGTGDEKLFF	TGTGCCTGGAGTGTAGGGACAGGGGATGAAAAACTGTTTTTT
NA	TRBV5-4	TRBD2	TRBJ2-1	CASSPAGTSGYNEQFF	TGTGCCAGCAGCCCGGCCGGGACTAGCGGGTACAATGAGCAGTTCTTC
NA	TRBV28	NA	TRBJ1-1	CASSFGNTEAFF	TGTGCCAGCAGTTTTGGGAACACTGAAGCTTTCTTT
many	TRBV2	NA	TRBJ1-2	CASREAAYGYTF	TGTGCCAGCCGAGAGGCGGCGTATGGCTACACCTTC
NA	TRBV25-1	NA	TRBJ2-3	CASSPRQTTDTQYF	TGTGCCAGCAGTCCACGACAAACCACAGATACGCAGTATTTT
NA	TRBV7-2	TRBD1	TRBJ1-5	CASSLDRLINQPQHF	TGTGCCAGCAGCTTGGACAGGCTGATCAATCAGCCCCAGCATTTT
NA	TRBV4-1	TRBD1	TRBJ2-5	CASSRGQGGIETQYF	TGCGCCAGCAGCAGAGGACAGGGAGGTATTGAGACCCAGTACTTC
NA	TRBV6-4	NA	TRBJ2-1	CASGARVAETYNEQFF	TGTGCCAGCGGGGCCCGGGTGGCGGAGACCTACAATGAGCAGTTCTTC
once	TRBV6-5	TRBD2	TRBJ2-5	CASSTPMGGSETQYF	TGTGCCAGCAGTACCCCGATGGGCGGGAGTGAGACCCAGTACTTC
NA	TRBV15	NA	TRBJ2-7	CATSRDRTPSEQYF	TGTGCCACCAGCAGAGATCGGACCCCCAGCGAGCAGTACTTC
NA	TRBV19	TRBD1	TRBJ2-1	CASSLDRGSYNEQFF	TGTGCCAGTAGCCTGGACAGGGGATCCTACAATGAGCAGTTCTTC
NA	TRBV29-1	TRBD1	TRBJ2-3	CSASGQTFTDTQYF	TGCAGCGCCTCGGGACAGACTTTCACAGATACGCAGTATTTT
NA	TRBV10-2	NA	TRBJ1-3	CASSEGGYFSGNTIYF	TGCGCCAGCAGTGAGGGGGGCTACTTCTCTGGAAACACCATATATTTT
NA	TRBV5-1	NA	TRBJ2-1	CASSLVSGASNEQFF	TGCGCCAGCAGCTTGGTTTCAGGGGCGAGTAATGAGCAGTTCTTC
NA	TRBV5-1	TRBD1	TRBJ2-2	CASSMGRGQPGELFF	TGCGCCAGCAGCATGGGCAGGGGGCAACCCGGGGAGCTGTTTTTT
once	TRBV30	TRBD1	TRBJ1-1	CAWTTDRGDTEAFF	TGTGCCTGGACCACGGACAGGGGGGACACTGAAGCTTTCTTT
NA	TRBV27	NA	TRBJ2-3	CASSLSPSRTQYF	TGTGCCAGCAGTTTATCCCCTTCACGGACGCAGTATTTT
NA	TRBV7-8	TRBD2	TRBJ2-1	CASSNRLAGGPNEQFF	TGTGCCAGCAGCAACCGTCTAGCGGGAGGGCCCAATGAGCAGTTCTTC
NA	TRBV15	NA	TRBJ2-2	CATSTGQGTGELFF	TGTGCCACCAGCACGGGGCAGGGCACCGGGGAGCTGTTTTTT
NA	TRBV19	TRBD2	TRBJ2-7	CASSIGPEAGGYEQYF	TGTGCCAGTAGTATAGGTCCTGAGGCGGGGGGATACGAGCAGTACTTC
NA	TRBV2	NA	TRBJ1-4	CASNRGGTDNEKLFF	TGTGCCAGCAACCGCGGCGGGACCGATAATGAAAAACTGTTTTTT
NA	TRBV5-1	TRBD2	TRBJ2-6	CASRGVVGANVLTF	TGCGCCAGCCGGGGGGTGGTAGGGGCCAACGTCCTGACTTTC
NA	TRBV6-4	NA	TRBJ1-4	CASSSREAPGKLFF	TGTGCCAGCAGTTCCCGGGAGGCCCCCGGAAAACTGTTTTTT